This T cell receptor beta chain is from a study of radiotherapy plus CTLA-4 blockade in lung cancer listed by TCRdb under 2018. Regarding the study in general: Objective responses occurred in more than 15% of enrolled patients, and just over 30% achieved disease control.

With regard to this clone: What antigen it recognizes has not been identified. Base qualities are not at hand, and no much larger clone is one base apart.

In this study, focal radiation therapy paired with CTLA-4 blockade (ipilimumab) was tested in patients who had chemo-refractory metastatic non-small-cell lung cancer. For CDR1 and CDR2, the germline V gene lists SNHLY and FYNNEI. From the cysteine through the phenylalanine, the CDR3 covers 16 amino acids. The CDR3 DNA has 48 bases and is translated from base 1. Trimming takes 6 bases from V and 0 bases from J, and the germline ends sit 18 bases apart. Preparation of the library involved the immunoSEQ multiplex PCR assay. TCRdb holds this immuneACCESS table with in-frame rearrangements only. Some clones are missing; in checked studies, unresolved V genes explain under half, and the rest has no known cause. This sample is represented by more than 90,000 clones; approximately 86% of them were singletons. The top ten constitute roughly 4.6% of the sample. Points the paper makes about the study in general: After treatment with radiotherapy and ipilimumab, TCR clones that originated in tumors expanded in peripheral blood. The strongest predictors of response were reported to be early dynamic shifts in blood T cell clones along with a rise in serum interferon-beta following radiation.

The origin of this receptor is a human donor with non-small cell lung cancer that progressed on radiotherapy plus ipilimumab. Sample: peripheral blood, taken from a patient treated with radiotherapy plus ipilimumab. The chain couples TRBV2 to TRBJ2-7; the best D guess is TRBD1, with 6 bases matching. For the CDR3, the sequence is CASSGQLALSSYEQYF. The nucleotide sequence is TGTGCCAGCAGCGGACAGCTAGCCTTGAGCTCCTACGAGCAGTACTTC. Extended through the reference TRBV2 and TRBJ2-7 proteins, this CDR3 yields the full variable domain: EPEVTQTPSHQVTQMGQEVILRCVPISNHLYFYWYRQILGQKVEFLVSFYNNEISEKSEIFDDQFSVERPDGSNFTLKIRSTKLEDSAMYFCASSGQLALSSYEQYFGPGTRLTVT.